This T cell receptor beta chain was profiled in a study of regulatory and conventional T cells in RAG deficiency. This clone was seen only a few times. The antigen is not known. Germline assignment: CDR1 SGHAT and CDR2 FQNNGV. The CDR3 contains 14 residues. The ends were cut back, 5 bases at V and 6 bases at J, with 14 bases in the middle. Blood CD4+ CD25-low CD127-high conventional T cells supplied the genomic DNA template. Study-level findings and limits: RAG-deficient patients showed markedly lower Shannon entropy and higher Simpson indices than control T-cell subsets.

Profiled with immunoSEQ multiplex PCR; TCRdb holds only in-frame clones, not every one. This sample has some 31,000 clones; about 95% occur once, and the top ten carry over 0.15%. This same sample was also taken into another study, of regulatory T cells. This second study says: Amplification used 52 TRBV primers and 13 TRBJ primers.

The receptor was isolated from a human donor in good health. The chain employs TRBV11-2 and TRBJ1-3; no definite D call. Sequencing input: CD25- CD4+ T cells sorted from blood. CDR3 sequence: CASSVGGSKNTIYF. CDR3 DNA sequence: TGTGCCAGCAGCGTAGGAGGATCCAAAAACACCATATATTTT. The full variable domain, with the rest looked up from reference TRBV11-2 and TRBJ1-3, is EAGVAQSPRYKIIEKRQSVAFWCNPISGHATLYWYQQILGQGPKLLIQFQNNGVVDDSQLPKDRFSAERLKGVDSTLKIQPAKLEDSAVYLCASSVGGSKNTIYFGEGSWLTVV.